The 25 T cell receptor beta chains below all came from one sample that was sequenced in a study of CD8 T cells in ankylosing spondylitis. Study outcomes and limitations: One TCR beta motif, made up of fewer than 10 highly homologous variants, appeared characteristic of ankylosing spondylitis blood.

TCRdb reanalysed the 5' RACE reads using MiXCR and keeps one entry per CDR3 protein. Of around 430,000 distinct CDR3 sequences listed, 15% to 20% are singletons. Which antigens these TCRs recognize remains unknown. Material for sequencing was blood, either unsorted or a sorted T cell fraction (not recorded which). The origin of the receptors is a male donor with ankylosing spondylitis.

In this sample, this clonotype turned up a few times. This rearrangement joins TRBV7-3 to TRBJ2-3; the match to TRBD2 covers 7 bases. From germline, CDR1 is SGHTA and CDR2 FQGTGA. This CDR3 is built from 15 residues. V gave up 5 bases and J gave up 0 bases; unmatched junction bases: 5. The CDR3 reads CASSKTSLSTDTQYF. As DNA, the CDR3 is TGTGCCAGCAGCAAGACTAGCTTGAGCACAGATACGCAGTATTTT.

V gene TRBV11-3 combines with J gene TRBJ2-5; TRBD2 matches at 9 bases. The CDR3 is 15 residues long. V lost 5 bases to trimming and J lost 5 bases; unmatched junction nucleotides: 9. Germline V lookup: CDR1 SGHNT, CDR2 YENEEA. CDR3 bases: TGTGCCAGCAGCATACAGCGGGGGGTTGTGGAGACCCAGTACTTC. The encoded protein is CASSIQRGVVETQYF.

This clonotype was seen only a few times. The chain employs TRBV6-1 and TRBJ1-2, with 12 positions matching TRBD1. J was trimmed by 6 bases and V by 4 bases; bases with no gene match: 9. The CDR3 runs 16 residues. Germline CDR1 and CDR2: MNHNS and SASEGT. The CDR3 DNA follows: TGTGCCAGCAGTGGACGAGGGACAGGGGGCGTCGATGGCTACACCTTC. Its protein product is CASSGRGTGGVDGYTF.

The chain recombines TRBV27 with TRBJ2-2, with D perhaps TRBD2 (5 bases). Germline V CDR1 and CDR2: MNHEY, SMNVEV (reference sequence). Between the trimmed V and J ends, which lost 0 bases and 5 bases, there was a span of 7 bases. The CDR3 has 14 amino acids. The CDR3 sequence is CASSLSSGTGELFF. CDR3 sequence (DNA): TGTGCCAGCAGTTTATCGTCGGGGACCGGGGAGCTGTTTTTT.

There are a few counts of this clonotype. The gene calls are TRBV7-9 and TRBJ1-5, with D perhaps TRBD1 (5 bases). V lost 1 base and J lost 4, with 11 bases in between. Germline V gives CDR1 SEHNR, CDR2 FQNEAQ (reference sequence). The CDR3 runs to 15 residues. CDR3 sequence (DNA): TGTGCCAGCAGCTTAGGGAGCAGGGTTAATCAGCCCCAGCATTTT. It translates to CASSLGSRVNQPQHF.

The chain employs TRBV28 and TRBJ2-7, with 9 bases fitting TRBD1. V dropped 5 bases and J dropped 3; count of bases not matched to a gene: 2. The CDR3 sequence is 13 residues long. Germline CDR1 MDHEN, CDR2 SYDVKM. The CDR3 nucleotides read TGTGCCAGCAGTAGGACAGGGGTCTACGAGCAGTACTTC. This translates into CASSRTGVYEQYF.

The chain recombines TRBV20-1 with TRBJ2-3; 9 positions agree with TRBD2. Germline assignment: CDR1 DFQATT and CDR2 SNEGSKA (reference sequence). The CDR3 is 17 residues long. After removal of 6 bases from V and 2 bases from J, the junction contained 15 bases not matched to a gene. The CDR3 is CSAAGTSSEHHTDTQYF. CDR3 DNA: TGCAGTGCCGCTGGGACTAGCAGCGAACATCACACAGATACGCAGTATTTT.

This clonotype has a handful of counts. The chain recombines TRBV3-1 with TRBJ2-6; D may be TRBD2 (5 bases). Between the trimmed V and J ends, which lost 2 bases and 0 bases, there was a span of 8 bases. This CDR3 is built from 16 residues. Germline CDR1 LGHDT, CDR2 YNNKEL (reference sequence). In nucleotides, the CDR3 is TGTGCCAGCAGCCAATCGGGAATCTCTGGGGCCAACGTCCTGACTTTC. Its protein is CASSQSGISGANVLTF. The whole variable domain, filled in from reference TRBV3-1 and TRBJ2-6, reads DTAVSQTPKYLVTQMGNDKSIKCEQNLGHDTMYWYKQDSKKFLKIMFSYNNKELIINETVPNRFSPKSPDKAHLNLHINSLELGDSAVYFCASSQSGISGANVLTFGAGSRLTVL.

This sequence joins TRBV3-1 and TRBJ2-7, with D unclear. The germline CDR1 and CDR2 sequences are LGHDT and YNNKEL (reference sequence). Trimming pared 2 bases from V and 7 bases from J, leaving 6 bases between. This CDR3 has 11 residues. This chain's CDR3 is CASSQSGEQYF. The CDR3, as DNA: TGTGCCAGCAGCCAATCCGGGGAGCAGTACTTC.

In its sample, this clonotype was seen a few times. The J gene is TRBJ1-5, the V gene TRBV28; no clear D. V lost 3 bases and J 2 bases, leaving 11 bases between the germline ends. The CDR3 spans 15 residues. The V gene's germline CDR1 is MDHEN and CDR2 SYDVKM. The CDR3 region is CASSLWTGGNQPQHF. CDR3 coding DNA: TGTGCCAGCAGTTTGTGGACCGGGGGCAATCAGCCCCAGCATTTT.

The sample holds a few counts of this clonotype. V gene TRBV2 combines with J gene TRBJ1-3; D is perhaps TRBD1 (5 bases). The CDR3 runs 13 residues. The germline V and J ends were trimmed by 6 bases and 4 bases, with 10 bases remaining between them. Per germline, CDR1 SNHLY and CDR2 FYNNEI. Written as DNA, the CDR3 is TGTGCCAGCAGATACCGACAGGGAAACACCATATATTTT. Translating it yields CASRYRQGNTIYF.

The chain employs TRBV28 and TRBJ1-2; TRBD1 agrees at 9 bases. V was clipped by 4 bases and J by 4 bases; unmatched bases: 10. Per the germline V gene, CDR1 is MDHEN and CDR2 is SYDVKM. There are 16 residues in the CDR3. CDR3 amino acids: CASSYPGQGQIYGYTF. DNA for the CDR3: TGTGCCAGCAGTTATCCGGGACAGGGCCAAATCTATGGCTACACCTTC.

The V and J genes are TRBV6-2 or TRBV6-3 and TRBJ1-5, with D unclear. V lost 10 bases to trimming and J lost 2 bases, with 18 bases between them. This CDR3 has 15 residues. The germline CDR1 and CDR2 sequences are MNHEY and SVGEGT. Here the CDR3 reads CATKKGLFGNQPQHF. CDR3 sequence (DNA): TGTGCCACGAAAAAAGGTCTGTTCGGCAATCAGCCCCAGCATTTT.

This clonotype has at least ten counts. The gene calls are TRBV12-3 or TRBV12-4 and TRBJ1-2; tentatively, D is TRBD1 (6 bases). There are 14 residues in the CDR3. V was cut by 5 bases and J by 3 bases, with 13 bases left in between. CDR3 in amino acids: CASSPGEADYGYTF. The CDR3 bases are TGTGCCAGCAGTCCAGGGGAGGCGGACTATGGCTACACCTTC.

The chain is built from TRBV20-1 and TRBJ2-3, with 13 bases lining up with TRBD2. V was pared by 4 bases and J by 6 bases, with 7 bases of the junction left unmatched. The CDR3 runs to 15 residues. CDR1 is DFQATT and CDR2 is SNEGSKA in the germline V gene (reference sequence). The DNA of the CDR3 is TGCAGTGCTACCGAACTAGCGGGAGGGCCGGATACGCAGTATTTT. It yields the protein CSATELAGGPDTQYF.

This clonotype was recorded a few times. The chain recombines TRBV7-6 with TRBJ2-7, with no clear D. The CDR3 totals 13 residues. Germline V lookup: CDR1 SGHVS, CDR2 FNYEAQ. V lost 2 bases to trimming and J lost 2 bases, with 7 bases between them. CDR3 sequence reads: CASSLRVTYEQYF. The CDR3 DNA follows: TGTGCCAGCAGCTTACGGGTAACCTACGAGCAGTACTTC.

This clonotype was counted a few times. The chain recombines TRBV3-1 with TRBJ2-5, with 8 positions matching TRBD2. CDR3 length: 16 amino acids. V dropped 4 bases and J dropped 5; count of bases not matched to a gene: 12. The germline gives CDR1 LGHDT, CDR2 YNNKEL (reference sequence). The CDR3 here is CASSPRESGSRETQYF. The CDR3 bases are TGTGCCAGCAGCCCCCGGGAGAGCGGGAGTCGCGAGACCCAGTACTTC.

This clonotype was seen ten or more times. The chain recombines TRBV5-8 with TRBJ2-2; no reliable D call. The CDR3 spans 12 residues. V lost 2 bases and J lost 7, with 6 bases in between. CDR1 and CDR2 (germline): SGHTS, YDEGEE. Here the CDR3 DNA reads TGTGCCAGCAGCTTCCGGATCGGGGAGCTGTTTTTT. Protein: CASSFRIGELFF.

This chain links TRBV20-1 with TRBJ1-1, with D unclear. The CDR3 sequence is 16 residues long. In germline, CDR1 is DFQATT, CDR2 SNEGSKA (reference sequence). The germline V and J ends were trimmed by 3 bases and 1 base, with 18 bases remaining between them. Here the CDR3 DNA reads TGCAGTGCTAGCTATGGGCTCATCATCCAGAACACTGAAGCTTTCTTT. Protein sequence: CSASYGLIIQNTEAFF.

This clonotype was recorded a few times. This chain uses TRBV12-3 or TRBV12-4 with TRBJ2-7, with D possibly matching TRBD1 (5 bases). V was shortened by 6 bases and J by 0 bases, with 9 bases between the two germline ends. The CDR3 is 13 amino acids. CDR3 in amino acids: CASRVDSSYEQYF. The CDR3 DNA is TGTGCCAGCAGAGTCGACAGCTCCTACGAGCAGTACTTC.

The V call is TRBV20-1, the J call TRBJ2-7, with D perhaps matching TRBD1 or TRBD2 (5 bases each). This CDR3 comprises 14 residues. The V end was cut by 0 bases, the J end by 6 bases, with 15 bases between. Germline V lookup: CDR1 DFQATT, CDR2 SNEGSKA (reference sequence). The CDR3 is CSARDSGASSEQYF. CDR3 nucleotide sequence: TGCAGTGCTAGAGATTCCGGGGCGTCTTCCGAGCAGTACTTC.

In its sample, this clonotype was seen a few times. The V gene is TRBV4-1, the J gene TRBJ1-5; possibly TRBD1 for D (5 bases). CDR1 and CDR2 from the germline V gene are MGHRA and YSYEKL. The V end was cut by 1 base, the J end by 0 bases, with 16 bases between. This CDR3 is 18 amino acids long. The CDR3 loop is CASSQGPGTKGSNQPQHF. DNA for the CDR3: TGCGCCAGCAGCCAAGGTCCGGGGACTAAGGGTAGCAATCAGCCCCAGCATTTT.

This clonotype came up a few times. V gene TRBV6-1 combines with J gene TRBJ1-5; 7 bases map to TRBD1. The CDR3 is 17 amino acids. The germline CDR1 and CDR2 sequences are MNHNS and SASEGT. V was pared by 8 bases and J by 6 bases, with 19 bases of the junction left unmatched. The CDR3 protein is CASRSTQGSGGGQPQHF. CDR3 DNA: TGTGCCAGCCGCTCTACACAGGGGTCAGGCGGGGGTCAGCCCCAGCATTTT.

CDR3 sequence reads: CASSIGAARSSYNEQFF. The CDR3 coding sequence is TGTGCCAGTAGTATAGGGGCAGCGCGGAGCTCCTACAATGAGCAGTTCTTC. The chain employs TRBV19 and TRBJ2-1; D is undetermined. Looked up from germline, CDR1 is LNHDA and CDR2 is SQIVND (reference sequence). CDR3 length equals 17 residues. Trimming shortened V by 1 base and J by 0 bases, and 13 bases separated the two germline ends.

This clonotype was counted between two and nine times. The gene calls are TRBV4-2 and TRBJ2-7; no firm D call. CDR1 LGHNA and CDR2 YNFKEQ come from the germline V gene. The CDR3 has 15 residues. V shed 0 bases and J shed 3 bases, with 12 bases lying between them. In DNA, the CDR3 is TGTGCCAGCAGCCAAGATAGGGCATCGCTCTACGAGCAGTACTTC. This encodes CASSQDRASLYEQYF.